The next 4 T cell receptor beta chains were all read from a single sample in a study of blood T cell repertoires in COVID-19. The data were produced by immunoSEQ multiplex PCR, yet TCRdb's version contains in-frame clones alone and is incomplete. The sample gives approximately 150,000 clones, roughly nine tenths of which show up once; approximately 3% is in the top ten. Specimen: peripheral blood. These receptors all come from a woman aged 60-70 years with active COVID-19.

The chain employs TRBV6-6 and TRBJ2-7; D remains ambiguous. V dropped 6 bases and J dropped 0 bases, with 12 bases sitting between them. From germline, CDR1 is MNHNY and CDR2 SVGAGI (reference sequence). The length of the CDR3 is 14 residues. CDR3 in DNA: TGTGCCAGCAGCCCTACGGGTTACTCCTACGAGCAGTACTTC. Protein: CASSPTGYSYEQYF.

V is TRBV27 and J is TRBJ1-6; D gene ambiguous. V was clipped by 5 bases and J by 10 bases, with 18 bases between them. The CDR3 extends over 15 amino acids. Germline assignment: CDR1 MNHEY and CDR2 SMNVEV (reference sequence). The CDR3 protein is CASSPQPAAGSPLHF. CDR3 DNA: TGTGCCAGCAGTCCCCAACCCGCGGCGGGGTCACCCCTCCACTTT.

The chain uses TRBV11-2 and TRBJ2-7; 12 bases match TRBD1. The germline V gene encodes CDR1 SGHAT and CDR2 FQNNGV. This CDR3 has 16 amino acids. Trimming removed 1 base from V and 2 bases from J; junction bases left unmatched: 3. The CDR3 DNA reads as TGTGCCAGCAGCTTAGTCGGGACAGGGGGCCCCTACGAGCAGTACTTC. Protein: CASSLVGTGGPYEQYF.

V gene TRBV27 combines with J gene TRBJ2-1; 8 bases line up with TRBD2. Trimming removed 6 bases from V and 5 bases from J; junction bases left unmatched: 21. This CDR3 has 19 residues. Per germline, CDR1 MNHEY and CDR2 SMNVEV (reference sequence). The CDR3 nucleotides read TGTGCCAGCAGACCCTTTAGCGGGATAGCCCCTTCCGAAGACAATGAGCAGTTCTTC. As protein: CASRPFSGIAPSEDNEQFF.